This entry lists 9 T cell receptor beta chains sequenced from one sample in a study of cytotoxic CD8 clonotypes in ibrutinib-treated CLL. Some clones are missing from TCRdb's copy, which holds only in-frame ones; the method was immunoSEQ multiplex PCR. The sample carries about 130,000 clones, approximately 80% recorded once. Here the sequenced sample was PBMCs, taken after 24 months of ibrutinib treatment. The receptors derive from a human donor with chronic lymphocytic leukemia.

This chain links TRBV11-3 with TRBJ2-3, with D hard to call. The ends were cut back, 2 bases at V and 2 bases at J, with 5 bases in the middle. The CDR3 covers 13 residues. The germline V gene encodes CDR1 SGHNT and CDR2 YENEEA. The chain's CDR3 is CASSLSLTDTQYF. The CDR3 DNA follows: TGTGCCAGCAGCTTATCACTCACAGATACGCAGTATTTT.

The chain has TRBV28 and TRBJ1-2, with 7 nucleotides matching TRBD1. The CDR3 is 14 amino acids. V lost 7 bases, J lost 4 bases, and 9 bases stayed unmatched. The germline CDR1 and CDR2 sequences are MDHEN and SYDVKM. The CDR3 sequence: CASNPTGEVYGYTF. DNA of the CDR3: TGTGCCAGCAACCCAACAGGGGAGGTCTATGGCTACACCTTC.

The chain links TRBV27 to TRBJ2-7; D ambiguous. Germline V gene data show CDR1 as MNHEY and CDR2 as SMNVEV (reference sequence). V lost 2 bases and J lost 6, with 11 bases in between. CDR3 length equals 13 residues. DNA of the CDR3: TGTGCCAGCAGTTTAGAAGTAGGGATCGAGCAGTACTTC. It yields the protein CASSLEVGIEQYF.

The rearrangement uses TRBV4-3 and TRBJ1-5, with 9 bases aligning to TRBD1. Germline lookup yields CDR1 LGHNA and CDR2 YSLEER. CDR3 length: 17 residues. V was pared by 1 base and J by 7 bases, with 11 bases of the junction left unmatched. The chain's CDR3 is CASSQGTGTGHWQPQHF. DNA for the CDR3: TGCGCCAGCAGCCAAGGGACCGGGACAGGGCACTGGCAGCCCCAGCATTTT.

The chain couples TRBV11-2 to TRBJ2-5, with 10 bases lining up with TRBD1. The CDR3 is 18 residues long. Germline V gives CDR1 SGHAT, CDR2 FQNNGV. Losses at the gene ends were 1 base for V and 5 bases for J; bases not matched to a gene: 13. The CDR3 reads CASSLAPTRQGAGETQYF. CDR3 coding DNA: TGTGCCAGCAGCTTAGCGCCCACCCGACAGGGGGCCGGGGAGACCCAGTACTTC.

The chain has TRBV5-4 and TRBJ2-2; TRBD2 aligns across 7 bases. J was trimmed by 2 bases and V by 4 bases; bases with no gene match: 11. CDR1 is SGHNT, CDR2 YYREEE, per germline (reference sequence). The CDR3 totals 17 residues. The CDR3 DNA follows: TGTGCCAGCAGCCCCACCGGGACTACGACCAACACCGGGGAGCTGTTTTTT. Its translation: CASSPTGTTTNTGELFF.

The CDR3 reads CAISESGNTIYF. For the CDR3, the DNA is TGTGCCATCAGTGAGTCTGGAAACACCATATATTTT. The chain joins TRBV10-3 to TRBJ1-3; D ambiguous. This CDR3 contains 12 residues. V was pared by 0 bases and J by 3 bases, with 0 bases between. Per the germline V gene, CDR1 is ENHRY and CDR2 is SYGVKD.

The V and J genes are TRBV19 and TRBJ2-7; 7 bases match TRBD1. The CDR3 length is 13 residues. From germline, CDR1 is LNHDA and CDR2 SQIVND (reference sequence). V gave up 3 bases and J gave up 2 bases; unmatched junction bases: 1. CDR3 coding DNA: TGTGCCAGTAGTATTGGGACAGCCTACGAGCAGTACTTC. Protein: CASSIGTAYEQYF.

The V gene is TRBV2, the J gene TRBJ2-7; D is possibly TRBD2 (5 bases). V dropped 7 bases and J dropped 3 bases, with 10 bases sitting between them. CDR3 length: 12 amino acids. Per germline, CDR1 SNHLY and CDR2 FYNNEI. The chain's CDR3 is CASNGMGYEQYF. Written as DNA, the CDR3 is TGTGCCAGCAACGGGATGGGCTACGAGCAGTACTTC. Together with reference TRBV2 and TRBJ2-7, the CDR3 gives the full variable domain: EPEVTQTPSHQVTQMGQEVILRCVPISNHLYFYWYRQILGQKVEFLVSFYNNEISEKSEIFDDQFSVERPDGSNFTLKIRSTKLEDSAMYFCASNGMGYEQYFGPGTRLTVT.